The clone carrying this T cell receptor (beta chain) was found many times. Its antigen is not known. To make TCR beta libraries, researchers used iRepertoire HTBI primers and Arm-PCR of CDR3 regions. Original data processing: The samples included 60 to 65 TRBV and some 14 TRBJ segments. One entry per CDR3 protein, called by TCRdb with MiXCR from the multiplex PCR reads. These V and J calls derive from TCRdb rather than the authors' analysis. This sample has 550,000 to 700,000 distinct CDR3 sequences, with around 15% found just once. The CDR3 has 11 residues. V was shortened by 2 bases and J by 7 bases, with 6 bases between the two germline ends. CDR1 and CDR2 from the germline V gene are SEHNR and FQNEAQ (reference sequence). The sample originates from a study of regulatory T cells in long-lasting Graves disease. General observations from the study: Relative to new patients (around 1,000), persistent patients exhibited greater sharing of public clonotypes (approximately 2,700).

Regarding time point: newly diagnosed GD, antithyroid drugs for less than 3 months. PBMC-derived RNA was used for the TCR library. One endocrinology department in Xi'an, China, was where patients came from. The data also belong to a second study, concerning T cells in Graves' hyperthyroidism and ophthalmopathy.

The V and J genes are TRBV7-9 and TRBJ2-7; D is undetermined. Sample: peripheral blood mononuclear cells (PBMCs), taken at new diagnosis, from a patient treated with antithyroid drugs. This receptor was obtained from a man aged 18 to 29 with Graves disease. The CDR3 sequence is CASSLTGEQYF. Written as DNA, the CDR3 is TGTGCCAGCAGCTTAACCGGGGAGCAGTACTTC.